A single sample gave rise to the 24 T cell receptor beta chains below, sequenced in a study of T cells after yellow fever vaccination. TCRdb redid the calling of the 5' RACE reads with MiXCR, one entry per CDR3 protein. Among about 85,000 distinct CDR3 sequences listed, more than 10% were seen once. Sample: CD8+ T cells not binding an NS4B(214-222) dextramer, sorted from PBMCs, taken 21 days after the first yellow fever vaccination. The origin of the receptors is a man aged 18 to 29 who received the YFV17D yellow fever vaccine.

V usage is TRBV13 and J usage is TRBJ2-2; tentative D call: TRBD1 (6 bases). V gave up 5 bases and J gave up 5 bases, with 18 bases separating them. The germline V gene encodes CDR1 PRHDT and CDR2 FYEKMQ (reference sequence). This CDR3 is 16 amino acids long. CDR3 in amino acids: CASSPLDRKGTGELFF. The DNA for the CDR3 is TGTGCCAGCAGCCCTTTGGACAGAAAAGGAACCGGGGAGCTGTTTTTT.

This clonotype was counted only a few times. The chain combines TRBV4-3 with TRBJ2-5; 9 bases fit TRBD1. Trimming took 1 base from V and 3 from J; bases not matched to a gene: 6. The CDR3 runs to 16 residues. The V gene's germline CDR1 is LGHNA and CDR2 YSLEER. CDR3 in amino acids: CASSQVFGTGKETQYF. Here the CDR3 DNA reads TGCGCCAGCAGCCAAGTCTTCGGGACAGGGAAAGAGACCCAGTACTTC.

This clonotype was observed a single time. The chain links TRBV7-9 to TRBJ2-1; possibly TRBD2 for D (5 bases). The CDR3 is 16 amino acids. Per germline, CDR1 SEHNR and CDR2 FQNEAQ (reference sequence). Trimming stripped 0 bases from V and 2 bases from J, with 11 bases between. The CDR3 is CASSLARNSAYNEQFF. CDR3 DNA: TGTGCCAGCAGCTTAGCGCGGAATAGCGCCTACAATGAGCAGTTCTTC.

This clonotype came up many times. The CDR3 loop is CASSQYLPGLAGVDSYNEQFF. In nucleotides, the CDR3 is TGTGCCAGCAGCCAATACCTCCCGGGACTAGCGGGGGTTGACTCCTACAATGAGCAGTTCTTC. The chain links TRBV7-8 to TRBJ2-1; 14 nucleotides agree with TRBD2. V was pared by 5 bases and J by 0 bases, with 15 bases of the junction left unmatched. CDR3 length equals 21 residues. Germline V CDR1 and CDR2: SGHVS, FQNEAQ. Combining the CDR3 with reference TRBV7-8 and TRBJ2-1 gives the whole variable domain GAGVSQSPRYKVAKRGQDVALRCDPISGHVSLFWYQQALGQGPEFLTYFQNEAQLDKSGLPSDRFFAERPEGSVSTLKIQRTQQEDSAVYLCASSQYLPGLAGVDSYNEQFFGPGTRLTVL.

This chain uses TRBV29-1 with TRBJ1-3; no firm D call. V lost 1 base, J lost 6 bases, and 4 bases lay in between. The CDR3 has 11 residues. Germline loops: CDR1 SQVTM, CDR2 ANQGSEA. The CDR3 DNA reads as TGCAGCGTTGAAGGGATAAACACCATATATTTT. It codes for CSVEGINTIYF. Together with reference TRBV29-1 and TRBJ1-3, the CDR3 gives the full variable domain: SAVISQKPSRDICQRGTSLTIQCQVDSQVTMMFWYRQQPGQSLTLIATANQGSEATYESGFVIDKFPISRPNLTFSTLTVSNMSPEDSSIYLCSVEGINTIYFGEGSWLTVV.

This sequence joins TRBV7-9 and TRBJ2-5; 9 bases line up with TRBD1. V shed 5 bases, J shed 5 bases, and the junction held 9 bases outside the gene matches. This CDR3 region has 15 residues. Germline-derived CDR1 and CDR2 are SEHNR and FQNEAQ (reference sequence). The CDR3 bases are TGTGCCAGCAGCGCCCGGACAGGGGTTCGGGAGACCCAGTACTTC. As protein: CASSARTGVRETQYF.

The CDR3: CAISAGGITEAFF. The DNA of the CDR3 is TGTGCCATCAGCGCGGGAGGAATAACTGAAGCTTTCTTT. The rearrangement links TRBV10-3 to TRBJ1-1; D call uncertain. CDR1 is ENHRY, CDR2 SYGVKD, per germline. The CDR3 has 13 residues. V lost 6 bases and J 5 bases, leaving 13 bases between the germline ends.

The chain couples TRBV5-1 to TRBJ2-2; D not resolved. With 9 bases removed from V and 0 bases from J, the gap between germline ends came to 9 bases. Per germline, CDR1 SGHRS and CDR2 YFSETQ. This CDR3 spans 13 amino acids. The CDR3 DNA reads TGCGCCATAACAAAAACGAACACCGGGGAGCTGTTTTTT. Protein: CAITKTNTGELFF.

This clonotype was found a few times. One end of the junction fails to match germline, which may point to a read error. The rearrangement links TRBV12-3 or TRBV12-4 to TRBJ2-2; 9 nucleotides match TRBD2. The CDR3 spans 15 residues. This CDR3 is CASSLAGRDTGELFF. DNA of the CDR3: TGTGCCAGCAGTCTAGCGGGGAGAGACACCGGGGAGCTGTTTTTT.

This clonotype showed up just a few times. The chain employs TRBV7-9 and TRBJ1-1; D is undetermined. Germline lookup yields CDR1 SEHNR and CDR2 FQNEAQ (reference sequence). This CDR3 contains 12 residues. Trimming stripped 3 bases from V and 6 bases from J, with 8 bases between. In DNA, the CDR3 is TGTGCCAGCAGCTTGGGCGCCCCTGAAGCTTTCTTT. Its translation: CASSLGAPEAFF.

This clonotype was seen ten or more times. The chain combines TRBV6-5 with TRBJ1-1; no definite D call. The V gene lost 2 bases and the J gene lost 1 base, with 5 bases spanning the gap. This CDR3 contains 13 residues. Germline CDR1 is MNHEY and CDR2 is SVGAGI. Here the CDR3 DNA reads TGTGCCAGCAGTTACACGGGGAACACTGAAGCTTTCTTT. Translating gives CASSYTGNTEAFF.

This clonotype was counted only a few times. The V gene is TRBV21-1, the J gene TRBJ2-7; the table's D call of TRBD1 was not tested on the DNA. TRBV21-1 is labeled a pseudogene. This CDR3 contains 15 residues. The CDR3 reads CASSKARRQGVIQYV. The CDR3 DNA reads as TGTGCCAGCAGCAAAGCAAGAAGACAGGGGGTTATTCAGTACGTC.

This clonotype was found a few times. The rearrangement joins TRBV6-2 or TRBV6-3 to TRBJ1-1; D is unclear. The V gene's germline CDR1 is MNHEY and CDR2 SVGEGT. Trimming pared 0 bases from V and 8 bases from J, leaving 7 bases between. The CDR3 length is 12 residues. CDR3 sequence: CASSYSRTEAFF. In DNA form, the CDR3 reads TGTGCCAGCAGTTACTCGAGAACGGAAGCTTTCTTT.

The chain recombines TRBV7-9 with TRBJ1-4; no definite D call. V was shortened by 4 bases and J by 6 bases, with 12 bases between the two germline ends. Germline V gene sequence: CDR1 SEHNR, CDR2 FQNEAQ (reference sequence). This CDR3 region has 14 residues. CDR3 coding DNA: TGTGCCAGCAGCTCCGGATGGGTCGATGAAAAACTGTTTTTT. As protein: CASSSGWVDEKLFF. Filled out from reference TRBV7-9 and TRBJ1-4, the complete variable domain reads DTGVSQNPRHKITKRGQNVTFRCDPISEHNRLYWYRQTLGQGPEFLTYFQNEAQLEKSRLLSDRFSAERPKGSFSTLEIQRTEQGDSAMYLCASSSGWVDEKLFFGSGTQLSVL.

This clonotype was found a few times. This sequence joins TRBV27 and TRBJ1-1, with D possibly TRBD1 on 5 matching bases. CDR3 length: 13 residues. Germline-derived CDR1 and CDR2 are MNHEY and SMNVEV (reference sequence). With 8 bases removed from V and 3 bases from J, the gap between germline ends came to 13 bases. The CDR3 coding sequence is TGTGCCAGCGGGGTCGGGGGGGACACTGAAGCTTTCTTT. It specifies CASGVGGDTEAFF.

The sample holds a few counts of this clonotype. CDR3 sequence reads: CASSFPQVVSNQPQHF. The CDR3 coding sequence is TGTGCCAGCAGCTTCCCCCAGGTCGTTAGCAATCAGCCCCAGCATTTT. The gene calls are TRBV5-6 and TRBJ1-5; no firm D call. This CDR3 region has 16 residues. The germline V gene encodes CDR1 SGHDT and CDR2 YYEEEE. V dropped 2 bases and J dropped 0 bases, with 12 bases sitting between them.

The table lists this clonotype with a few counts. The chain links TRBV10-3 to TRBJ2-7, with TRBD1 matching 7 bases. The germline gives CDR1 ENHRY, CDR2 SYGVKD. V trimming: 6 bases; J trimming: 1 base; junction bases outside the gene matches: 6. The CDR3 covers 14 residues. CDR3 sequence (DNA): TGTGCCATCAGAGACAGGGATCATTCCTACGAGCAGTACTTC. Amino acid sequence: CAIRDRDHSYEQYF.

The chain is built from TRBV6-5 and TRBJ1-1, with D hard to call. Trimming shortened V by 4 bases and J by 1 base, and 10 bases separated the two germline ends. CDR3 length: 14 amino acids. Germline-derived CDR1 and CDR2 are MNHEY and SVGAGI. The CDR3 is CASSSIGRNTEAFF. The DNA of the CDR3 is TGTGCCAGCAGTTCGATAGGGAGGAACACTGAAGCTTTCTTT.

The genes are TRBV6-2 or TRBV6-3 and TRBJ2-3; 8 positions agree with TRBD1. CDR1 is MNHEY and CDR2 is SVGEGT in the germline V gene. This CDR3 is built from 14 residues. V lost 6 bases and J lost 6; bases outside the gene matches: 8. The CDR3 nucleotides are TGTGCCAGCAGCCTCGGACAGGGAAGGGATACGCAGTATTTT. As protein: CASSLGQGRDTQYF.

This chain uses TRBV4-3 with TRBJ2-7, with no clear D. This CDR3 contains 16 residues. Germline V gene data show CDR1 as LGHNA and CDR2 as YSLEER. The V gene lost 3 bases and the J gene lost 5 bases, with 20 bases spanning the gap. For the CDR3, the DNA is TGCGCCAGCAGCCATTCTTCGGCCTCGTCGCTGAACGAGCAGTACGTC. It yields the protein CASSHSSASSLNEQYV.

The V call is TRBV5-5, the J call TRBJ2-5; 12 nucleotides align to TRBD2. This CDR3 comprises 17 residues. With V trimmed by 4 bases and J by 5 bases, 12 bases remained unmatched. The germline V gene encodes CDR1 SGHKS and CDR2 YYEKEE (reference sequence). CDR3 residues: CASSPLAGGGLFETQYF. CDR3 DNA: TGTGCCAGCAGCCCACTAGCGGGGGGTGGTTTGTTCGAGACCCAGTACTTC.

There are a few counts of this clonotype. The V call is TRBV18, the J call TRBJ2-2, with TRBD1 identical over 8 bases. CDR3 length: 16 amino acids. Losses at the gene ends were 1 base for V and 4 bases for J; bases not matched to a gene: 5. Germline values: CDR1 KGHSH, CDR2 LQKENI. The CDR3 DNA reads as TGTGCCAGCTCACCACGGACAGGGTCGAGCACCGGGGAGCTGTTTTTT. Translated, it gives CASSPRTGSSTGELFF.

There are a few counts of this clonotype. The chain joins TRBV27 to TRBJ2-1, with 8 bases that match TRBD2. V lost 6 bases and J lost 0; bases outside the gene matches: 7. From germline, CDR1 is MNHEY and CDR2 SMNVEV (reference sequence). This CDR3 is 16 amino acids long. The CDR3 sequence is CASSNGLAFSYNEQFF. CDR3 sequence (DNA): TGTGCCAGCAGCAACGGACTAGCCTTCTCCTACAATGAGCAGTTCTTC.

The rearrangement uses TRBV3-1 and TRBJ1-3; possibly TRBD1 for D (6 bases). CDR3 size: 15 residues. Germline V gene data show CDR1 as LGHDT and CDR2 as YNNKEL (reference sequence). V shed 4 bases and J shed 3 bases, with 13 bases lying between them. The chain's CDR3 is CASSPGARGGNTIYF. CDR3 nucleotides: TGTGCCAGCAGCCCAGGGGCCCGAGGTGGAAACACCATATATTTT.